These 26 T cell receptor beta chains originate from one sample sequenced in a study of beta chain features in type 1 diabetes. Every bit of the isolated RNA underwent reverse transcription, so sequencing read expressed TCRB transcripts. Profiled with immunoSEQ multiplex PCR; TCRdb holds only in-frame clones, not every one. The table records some 200,000 clones, 11% of them present only once. The sample taken for sequencing was central memory CD4+ T cells from blood. The receptors come from a man aged 18 to 35 in good health.

The J gene is TRBJ2-3, the V gene TRBV11-2, with 7 bases identical to TRBD2. Germline-derived CDR1 and CDR2 are SGHAT and FQNNGV. V shed 5 bases and J 1 base; nucleotides not matched to a gene: 6. The CDR3 spans 15 residues. Written as DNA, the CDR3 is TGTGCCAGCAGCCTAGCGGAATCCGGCACAGATACGCAGTATTTT. Translating it yields CASSLAESGTDTQYF.

The chain carries TRBV25-1 and TRBJ2-1; D is unresolved. Trimming cost V 4 bases and J 4 bases, with 5 bases left between them. The CDR3 has 12 residues. CDR1 and CDR2 (germline): MGHDK, SYGVNS. CDR3 in DNA: TGTGCCAGCAGTGTAGCATACAATGAGCAGTTCTTC. Translated, it gives CASSVAYNEQFF.

The rearrangement uses TRBV10-3 and TRBJ1-2; 9 nucleotides align to TRBD1. Losses at the gene ends were 6 bases for V and 12 bases for J; bases not matched to a gene: 14. Per the germline V gene, CDR1 is ENHRY and CDR2 is SYGVKD. The CDR3 contains 14 residues. DNA for the CDR3: TGTGCCATCAGGGGCGCCGGGACAGGGTACGACAACACCTTC. Its protein product is CAIRGAGTGYDNTF.

The chain links TRBV29-1 to TRBJ2-1, with 12 nucleotides matching TRBD2. Germline V lookup: CDR1 SQVTM, CDR2 ANQGSEA. V shed 5 bases and J 2 bases; nucleotides not matched to a gene: 1. CDR3 size: 14 residues. CDR3 protein: CSVWTSGAYNEQFF. CDR3 sequence (DNA): TGCAGCGTTTGGACTAGCGGGGCCTACAATGAGCAGTTCTTC.

This clone has only a few counts. This chain joins TRBV29-1 and TRBJ2-7, with 9 bases fitting TRBD1. The germline gives CDR1 SQVTM, CDR2 ANQGSEA. V lost 7 bases, J lost 0 bases, and 7 bases stayed unmatched. The CDR3 is made up of 14 amino acids. This CDR3 is CSARRDRASYEQYF. In DNA form, the CDR3 reads TGCAGCGCCCGCCGGGACAGGGCCTCCTACGAGCAGTACTTC.

CDR3 protein: CASSEALQVGQETQYF. The CDR3 DNA reads TGTGCCAGCAGTGAAGCGCTCCAGGTGGGTCAAGAGACCCAGTACTTC. The chain carries TRBV2 and TRBJ2-5, with D uncertain. The germline V gene has CDR1 SNHLY and CDR2 FYNNEI. V lost 0 bases, J lost 2 bases, and 13 bases lay in between. This CDR3 has 16 amino acids.

The V call is TRBV29-1, the J call TRBJ2-7; D remains ambiguous. Germline V gives CDR1 SQVTM, CDR2 ANQGSEA. The V and J ends lost 3 bases and 3 bases respectively, with 12 bases between them. This CDR3 is 13 amino acids long. The CDR3 protein is CSVERPGFYEQYF. DNA of the CDR3: TGCAGCGTTGAGAGGCCGGGTTTCTACGAGCAGTACTTC.

The table lists this clone with many counts. V gene TRBV2 combines with J gene TRBJ2-3, with D possibly TRBD2 on 5 matching bases. Germline loops: CDR1 SNHLY, CDR2 FYNNEI. The CDR3 runs 15 residues. Trimming stripped 4 bases from V and 1 base from J, with 12 bases between. The CDR3 loop reads CASSARSGGTDTQYF. The CDR3 bases are TGTGCCAGCAGTGCCCGGTCCGGGGGCACAGATACGCAGTATTTT. The complete variable domain, with remaining parts taken from reference TRBV2 and TRBJ2-3, reads EPEVTQTPSHQVTQMGQEVILRCVPISNHLYFYWYRQILGQKVEFLVSFYNNEISEKSEIFDDQFSVERPDGSNFTLKIRSTKLEDSAMYFCASSARSGGTDTQYFGPGTRLTVL.

This clone came up a few times. The chain employs TRBV18 and TRBJ2-1, with 15 bases that match TRBD2. V was clipped by 6 bases and J by 7 bases; unmatched bases: 1. Germline assignment: CDR1 KGHSH and CDR2 LQKENI. This CDR3 region has 14 residues. CDR3 sequence reads: CASSGTSGRNEQFF. In DNA, the CDR3 is TGTGCCAGCTCCGGGACTAGCGGGAGGAATGAGCAGTTCTTC. Combining the CDR3 with reference TRBV18 and TRBJ2-1 gives the whole variable domain NAGVMQNPRHLVRRRGQEARLRCSPMKGHSHVYWYRQLPEEGLKFMVYLQKENIIDESGMPKERFSAEFPKEGPSILRIQQVVRGDSAAYFCASSGTSGRNEQFFGPGTRLTVL.

V usage is TRBV30 and J usage is TRBJ2-5; perhaps TRBD2 as D (5 bases). V was cut by 3 bases and J by 1 base, with 12 bases left in between. The CDR3 is 14 amino acids. Per the germline V gene, CDR1 is GTSNPN and CDR2 is SVGIG (reference sequence). CDR3 nucleotides: TGTGCCTGGAGACGGGCAGCGGCCCAAGAGACCCAGTACTTC. Its protein product is CAWRRAAAQETQYF.

The V gene is TRBV5-6, the J gene TRBJ2-1; TRBD2 matches 11 bases. The CDR3 is 18 residues long. The ends lost 0 bases at V and 8 bases at J; junction bases unmatched: 13. The V gene's germline CDR1 is SGHDT and CDR2 YYEEEE. CDR3 sequence reads: CASSLADGSGRAIDEQFF. In nucleotides, the CDR3 is TGTGCCAGCAGCTTGGCCGATGGTAGCGGGAGGGCCATAGATGAGCAGTTCTTC.

This clone was seen a few times. V gene TRBV7-2 combines with J gene TRBJ2-7; D not resolved. The germline CDR1 and CDR2 sequences are SGHTA and FQGNSA. There are 13 residues in the CDR3. V was shortened by 0 bases and J by 7 bases, with 10 bases between the two germline ends. The CDR3 sequence: CASSLALDGEQYF. In nucleotides, the CDR3 is TGTGCCAGCAGCTTAGCCCTAGACGGAGAGCAGTACTTC.

The chain joins TRBV4-2 to TRBJ1-2; D perhaps matches TRBD1 (5 bases). CDR1 LGHNA and CDR2 YNFKEQ come from the germline V gene. The CDR3 length is 13 residues. Trimming shortened V by 5 bases and J by 4 bases, and 11 bases separated the two germline ends. The CDR3 spells CASSRRQTYGYTF. The CDR3 coding sequence is TGTGCCAGCAGCAGACGACAGACCTATGGCTACACCTTC.

The sample holds a few counts of this clone. The gene calls are TRBV4-2 and TRBJ2-3; 10 bases fit TRBD2. Germline loops: CDR1 LGHNA, CDR2 YNFKEQ. J gave up 5 bases and V 4 bases, and 3 bases lay outside the gene matches. CDR3 length equals 14 residues. CDR3 loop: CASSPQREGDTQYF. CDR3 sequence (DNA): TGTGCCAGCAGCCCACAGCGGGAGGGAGATACGCAGTATTTT.

This rearrangement joins TRBV27 to TRBJ2-7; D is undetermined. The CDR3 is 11 residues long. The germline CDR1 and CDR2 sequences are MNHEY and SMNVEV (reference sequence). V dropped 2 bases and J dropped 5 bases, with 4 bases sitting between them. In DNA, the CDR3 is TGTGCCAGCAGTTTAGGGCACGAGCAGTACTTC. The encoded protein is CASSLGHEQYF.

This clone was recorded at least ten times. The rearrangement links TRBV18 to TRBJ1-4, with no clear D. The CDR3 spans 12 residues. With 3 bases removed from V and 7 bases from J, the gap between germline ends came to 6 bases. In germline, CDR1 is KGHSH, CDR2 LQKENI. The CDR3 DNA is TGTGCCAGCTCACCCCGAGCTGAAAAACTGTTTTTT. It translates to CASSPRAEKLFF.

V gene TRBV9 combines with J gene TRBJ1-1, with D unresolved. This CDR3 spans 15 amino acids. The V gene lost 0 bases and the J gene lost 2 bases, with 11 bases spanning the gap. CDR1 is SGDLS and CDR2 is YYNGEE in the germline V gene. The CDR3 region is CASSVAAGFNTEAFF. The CDR3 bases are TGTGCCAGCAGCGTAGCGGCAGGCTTCAACACTGAAGCTTTCTTT.

This clone was seen repeatedly, ten times or more. This chain connects TRBV5-6 to TRBJ2-7; D possibly matches TRBD1 or TRBD2 (5 bases each). Trimming removed 1 base from V and 4 bases from J, with 15 bases in between. The germline V gene has CDR1 SGHDT and CDR2 YYEEEE. CDR3 size: 15 residues. CDR3: CASSLLPGTGYEQYF. CDR3 sequence (DNA): TGTGCCAGCAGCTTGCTACCCGGGACGGGATACGAGCAGTACTTC.

This clone was found a few times. This chain uses TRBV7-9 with TRBJ2-7; a weak D match, TRBD2 (5 bases). This CDR3 comprises 14 residues. V lost 4 bases to trimming and J lost 0 bases, with 10 bases between them. CDR1 and CDR2 (germline): SEHNR, FQNEAQ (reference sequence). For the CDR3, the DNA is TGTGCCAGCAGCTCACTAGGGATCTCCTACGAGCAGTACTTC. It yields the protein CASSSLGISYEQYF.

V is TRBV9 and J is TRBJ2-5, with 7 bases that match TRBD1. The V gene's germline CDR1 is SGDLS and CDR2 YYNGEE. The CDR3 is 16 residues long. The V segment lost 4 bases and the J segment 3 bases; nucleotides outside the gene matches: 12. CDR3 nucleotide sequence: TGTGCCAGCAGCCCTAGGGACAGTACGAAAGAAGAGACCCAGTACTTC. This encodes CASSPRDSTKEETQYF.

This chain links TRBV28 with TRBJ1-2; D possibly corresponds to TRBD1 (5 bases). This CDR3 is 16 amino acids long. Germline values: CDR1 MDHEN, CDR2 SYDVKM. With 1 base removed from V and 1 base from J, the gap between germline ends came to 13 bases. The CDR3 DNA reads TGTGCCAGCAGTTTATTGCGTGAGGGACTTAACTATGGCTACACCTTC. Amino acid sequence: CASSLLREGLNYGYTF.

This clone was observed a handful of times. The chain recombines TRBV2 with TRBJ2-3; 9 bases fit TRBD1. Germline loops: CDR1 SNHLY, CDR2 FYNNEI. This CDR3 region has 15 residues. J gave up 0 bases and V 7 bases, and 5 bases lay outside the gene matches. CDR3 protein: CASNTDRGSTDTQYF. The CDR3 DNA reads as TGTGCCAGCAATACCGACAGGGGGAGCACAGATACGCAGTATTTT.

This clone was counted between two and nine times. The V and J genes are TRBV6-6 and TRBJ2-7; TRBD2 might be the D (5 bases). The CDR3 has 16 residues. The germline V gene encodes CDR1 MNHNY and CDR2 SVGAGI (reference sequence). Between the trimmed V and J ends, which lost 5 bases and 0 bases, there was a span of 17 bases. CDR3 nucleotides: TGTGCCAGCAGTGGATATAGCGAGCAGATCTCCTACGAGCAGTACTTC. Protein: CASSGYSEQISYEQYF.

The chain recombines TRBV2 with TRBJ2-7; the D is unclear. The CDR3 totals 13 residues. Trimming left V 0 bases short and J 6 bases short, with 9 bases between. CDR1 and CDR2 from the germline V gene are SNHLY and FYNNEI. Written as DNA, the CDR3 is TGTGCCAGCAGTGAAGCAGGGCCCGGCGAGCAGTACTTC. Residues: CASSEAGPGEQYF.

The chain has TRBV29-1 and TRBJ2-1; D is unclear. The CDR3 length is 11 residues. Germline CDR1 SQVTM, CDR2 ANQGSEA. Trimming cost V 3 bases and J 10 bases, with 10 bases left between them. This CDR3 reads CSVDGRWEQFF. The CDR3 DNA follows: TGCAGCGTTGATGGAAGGTGGGAGCAGTTCTTC.

This clone was seen ten or more times. The rearrangement joins TRBV30 to TRBJ2-4, with 8 bases lining up with TRBD2. J lost 4 bases, V lost 4 bases, and 12 bases had no gene match. The germline V gene has CDR1 GTSNPN and CDR2 SVGIG (reference sequence). This CDR3 comprises 16 residues. The CDR3 sequence: CAWTPLDSGVKNIQYF. The CDR3 DNA is TGTGCCTGGACCCCTTTGGATAGCGGGGTTAAAAACATTCAGTACTTC.